Here is one T cell receptor (beta chain) with its context. Its antigen is as yet unknown. This sample is part of a study of T cells in Graves' hyperthyroidism and ophthalmopathy. RNA transcripts were the template for amplifying TCR beta CDR3 regions. The TCR CDR3 first-round RT-PCR relied on the HTBI primer set. TCRdb called the multiplex PCR reads again in MiXCR, with one record for every CDR3 protein. Among under 450,000 distinct CDR3 sequences listed, approximately 14% were seen once. The germline CDR1 and CDR2 sequences are KGHSH and LQKENI. V was cut by 0 bases and J by 6 bases, with 12 bases left in between. This CDR3 has 14 residues. For the diagnoses, clinical symptoms, serum thyroxine and TRAb, thyroid ultrasound and orbital computed tomography were used. Notes on the study in general: Ophthalmopathy, which appeared later, was predicted by the model a median 6.5 months before onset. Blood shared most expanded thyroid clonotypes above 0.001.

The genes are TRBV18 and TRBJ2-7; D not resolved. Sequenced input: blood. The clonotype comes from a woman under 30 with Graves' hyperthyroidism. The CDR3 DNA is TGTGCCAGCTCACCACCAGGGCAGACCTGCGAGCAGTACTTC. Translating it yields CASSPPGQTCEQYF.